Listed below are T cell receptor beta chains from one sample, sequenced in a study of cytomegalovirus exposure and HLA in healthy donors. The assay was immunoSEQ multiplex PCR, and TCRdb's table has in-frame clones only and misses some. The table includes some 75,000 clones, around 79% detected once. Sequenced input: PBMCs. The origin of the receptors is a man aged 18 to 30 in good health and CMV-seropositive. CDR3s include the opening cysteine and the closing phenylalanine or tryptophan. The D gene is left open where the match is weak.

d_gene,v_gene,j_gene,CDR3aa
.,TRBV7-6,TRBJ2-7,CASSRTTETYEQYF
.,TRBV28,TRBJ2-2,CASSLPGELFF
TRBD2,TRBV6-5,TRBJ2-1,CASSLGGRAEVNEQFF
TRBD2,TRBV10-2,TRBJ2-2,CASSESGGRVTGELFF
TRBD2,TRBV9,TRBJ2-1,CASSVGPGGPINEQFF
TRBD1,TRBV4-1,TRBJ2-2,CASSPRTGGSTGELFF
TRBD1,TRBV5-6,TRBJ2-5,CASSWGTGWETQYF
.,TRBV7-3,TRBJ1-1,CASSPDTISSEAFF
.,TRBV19,TRBJ1-5,CASNLSRGPNQPQHF
TRBD1,TRBV5-6,TRBJ1-5,CASSLALQGEVQPQHF
.,TRBV6-1,TRBJ1-1,CASNPEGDTEAFF
TRBD1,TRBV10-3,TRBJ2-2,CAISYDRGPGELFF
.,TRBV28,TRBJ2-7,CASNSWEARSYEQYF
TRBD1,TRBV6-1,TRBJ2-7,CASRGQTYEQYF
.,TRBV29-1,TRBJ1-1,CSVELGQKGPEAFF
TRBD2,TRBV7-8,TRBJ2-1,CASSPRPGTRSHEQFF
TRBD2,TRBV10-3,TRBJ2-1,CAISDGTRNNEQFF
.,TRBV5-1,TRBJ2-3,CASSLRESTDTQYF
.,TRBV18,TRBJ1-1,CASSPSSNTEAFF
.,TRBV15,TRBJ2-3,CATSPGGTTVTDTQYF
TRBD2,TRBV9,TRBJ2-5,CASSAGLAGTETQYF
.,TRBV16,TRBJ1-5,CASSQGAVNQPQHF
TRBD1,TRBV4-1,TRBJ2-1,CASSPGRILRANRGQNEQFF
.,TRBV5-5,TRBJ2-7,CASSGRLGPEQYF
TRBD1,TRBV10-3,TRBJ1-1,CAISGTGIEAFF
TRBD1,TRBV28,TRBJ1-2,CASSRQGSGGYTF
TRBD1,TRBV9,TRBJ2-7,CASSVGGQGTEQYF
.,TRBV29-1,TRBJ2-7,CSVLLRGEQYF
TRBD1,TRBV6-6,TRBJ2-5,CASSYDGTGTETQYF
TRBD1,TRBV29-1,TRBJ1-2,CSVEDEGQGGYTF
TRBD2,TRBV2,TRBJ2-4,CASSEGLAGVRGNIQYF
.,TRBV6-5,TRBJ2-1,CASSYSGTHEQFF
TRBD2,TRBV2,TRBJ2-7,CASWEGVFDEQYF
TRBD2,TRBV6-1,TRBJ2-3,CASKLAGSTDTQYF
.,TRBV10-2,TRBJ2-7,CASSDHRTDYEQYF
.,TRBV7-6,TRBJ2-1,CASSPGGGSYNEQFF
TRBD1,TRBV11-2,TRBJ1-4,CASSSRTGSGEKLFF
TRBD2,TRBV13,TRBJ2-1,CASSVIRTRHNEQFF
TRBD2,TRBV29-1,TRBJ2-3,CSFAGVAVGAQYF
.,TRBV28,TRBJ1-1,CASRRLPTGNTEAFF
.,TRBV6-1,TRBJ1-4,CASSDWAGNEKLFF
.,TRBV2,TRBJ2-2,CASSETAQGTGELFF
.,TRBV5-1,TRBJ2-3,CASTRTRASDTQYF
TRBD1,TRBV28,TRBJ2-7,CASSSTGTGTYEQYF